This TCR beta chain was captured in a study of T-cell reconstitution after alpha-beta-depleted transplantation in children. This CDR3 comprises 15 residues. Trimming shortened V by 0 bases and J by 9 bases, and 12 bases separated the two germline ends. The germline gives CDR1 MNHNS, CDR2 SASEGT. A TCRbeta library incorporating unique molecular identifiers was prepared. TCRdb recomputed calls from the PCR reads with MiXCR, one row per CDR3 protein. The sample holds hundreds of thousands of distinct CDR3 sequences, approximately 17% seen once. The sample was PBMCs from the stem cell graft donor, taken from the stem cell graft. The rearrangement links TRBV6-1 to TRBJ1-6; tentative D call: TRBD1 (6 bases). The receptor's source is a human donor who donated a stem cell graft to a child with acute myeloid leukemia. CDR3 DNA: TGTGCCAGCAGTGAAGCAAGGGGGGCCGGTTCACCCCTCCACTTT. Protein sequence: CASSEARGAGSPLHF.